What follows are 18 T cell receptor beta chains derived from one specimen sequenced in a study of cytomegalovirus exposure and HLA in healthy donors. Amplification used 60 Vbeta primers and 13 Jbeta primers. The table came from immunoSEQ multiplex PCR; TCRdb's copy has only in-frame clones and leaves some out. The sample carries about 160,000 clones, over 75% recorded once. The specimen sequenced was PBMCs. These receptors were obtained from a human donor in good health.

The chain carries TRBV27 and TRBJ2-5; possibly TRBD1 for D (5 bases). CDR3 length: 15 amino acids. Trimming removed 5 bases at V and 2 bases at J, with 15 bases between. Per germline, CDR1 MNHEY and CDR2 SMNVEV (reference sequence). The CDR3 loop reads CASSPTQGRQETQYF. The CDR3, as DNA: TGTGCCAGCAGTCCCACGCAGGGTAGGCAAGAGACCCAGTACTTC.

J is TRBJ1-1 and V is TRBV7-9; D gene ambiguous. Germline-derived CDR1 and CDR2 are SEHNR and FQNEAQ (reference sequence). This CDR3 spans 15 amino acids. Trimming removed 4 bases from V and 0 bases from J, with 12 bases in between. CDR3 in amino acids: CASSSRDIMNTEAFF. The CDR3 bases are TGTGCCAGCAGCTCGAGAGACATCATGAACACTGAAGCTTTCTTT.

The chain joins TRBV5-1 to TRBJ1-1; D remains unclear. Trimming took off 5 bases at V and 4 bases at J, with 12 bases between the two ends. The CDR3 consists of 13 residues. Looked up from germline, CDR1 is SGHRS and CDR2 is YFSETQ. This CDR3 is CASRVELTTEAFF. DNA of the CDR3: TGCGCCAGCAGGGTCGAACTAACCACTGAAGCTTTCTTT.

This clone was seen a single time. The CDR3 DNA reads as TGTGCCAGCAGCTTGTCTGCTGGGGGGACAGGCTATGGCTACACCTTC. This sequence encodes CASSLSAGGTGYGYTF. The V call is TRBV7-9, the J call TRBJ1-2; 8 bases map to TRBD1. J lost 4 bases, V lost 3 bases, and 10 bases had no gene match. The CDR3 runs 16 residues. Germline CDR1 and CDR2: SEHNR and FQNEAQ (reference sequence). Complete variable domain (other parts from reference TRBV7-9 and TRBJ1-2): DTGVSQNPRHKITKRGQNVTFRCDPISEHNRLYWYRQTLGQGPEFLTYFQNEAQLEKSRLLSDRFSAERPKGSFSTLEIQRTEQGDSAMYLCASSLSAGGTGYGYTFGSGTRLTVV.

The chain carries TRBV28 and TRBJ2-7; D is perhaps TRBD1 (6 bases). Trimming removed 3 bases at V and 0 bases at J, with 12 bases between. The germline V gene encodes CDR1 MDHEN and CDR2 SYDVKM. The CDR3 runs 15 residues. The CDR3 reads CASSLGAGGSYEQYF. In nucleotides, the CDR3 is TGTGCCAGCAGTTTGGGGGCTGGGGGCTCCTACGAGCAGTACTTC.

There are a few counts of this clone. The chain combines TRBV4-3 with TRBJ1-1; D call uncertain. The CDR3 is 14 amino acids. CDR1 and CDR2 from the germline V gene are LGHNA and YSLEER. V was shortened by 4 bases and J by 4 bases, with 13 bases between the two germline ends. The CDR3 nucleotides are TGCGCCAGCAGCCGCGCGGCGGGAGCCACTGAAGCTTTCTTT. Translating it yields CASSRAAGATEAFF.

The CDR3 coding sequence is TGTGCCAGCAGCCTCCGACAGGGGAGGGGAACCGGGGAGCTGTTTTTT. This gives the protein CASSLRQGRGTGELFF. The rearrangement uses TRBV5-8 and TRBJ2-2; D may be TRBD1 (8 bases). Trimming cost V 4 bases and J 5 bases, with 18 bases left between them. Germline V gives CDR1 SGHTS, CDR2 YDEGEE. This CDR3 is 16 amino acids long. The full variable domain, rest sourced from reference TRBV5-8 and TRBJ2-2, is EAGVTQSPTHLIKTRGQQATLRCSPISGHTSVYWYQQALGLGLQFLLWYDEGEERNRGNFPPRFSGRQFPNYSSELNVNALELEDSALYLCASSLRQGRGTGELFFGEGSRLTVL.

The chain carries TRBV7-8 and TRBJ2-7; D may be TRBD1 (5 bases). CDR3 length: 16 residues. V lost 4 bases to trimming and J lost 0 bases, with 16 bases between them. CDR1 SGHVS and CDR2 FQNEAQ come from the germline V gene. The CDR3 region has the DNA TGTGCCAGCAGCTCGACGACAGCTAGGAGCTCCTACGAGCAGTACTTC. Translating it yields CASSSTTARSSYEQYF.

This chain joins TRBV2 and TRBJ1-6; D might be TRBD1 (6 bases). The CDR3 consists of 14 residues. V was shortened by 2 bases and J by 8 bases, with 10 bases between the two germline ends. Germline CDR1 and CDR2: SNHLY and FYNNEI. The CDR3 loop is CASSEQGTDSPLHF. The CDR3 coding sequence is TGTGCCAGCAGTGAACAGGGGACCGATTCACCCCTCCACTTT.

This chain connects TRBV6-4 to TRBJ2-2; 10 bases fit TRBD1. The CDR3 extends over 14 amino acids. Germline-derived CDR1 and CDR2 are MRHNA and SNTAGT. The V and J ends lost 8 bases and 4 bases, in that order; junction bases with no gene match: 4. The CDR3 reads CASQGQGGTGELFF. CDR3 DNA sequence: TGTGCCAGCCAAGGACAGGGGGGCACCGGGGAGCTGTTTTTT.

A few counts support this clone. The chain carries TRBV2 and TRBJ2-2; D perhaps matches TRBD1 (5 bases). From germline, CDR1 is SNHLY and CDR2 FYNNEI. The CDR3 is 13 residues long. Trimming stripped 7 bases from V and 6 bases from J, with 12 bases between. CDR3 in amino acids: CASKFIGAGELFF. Here the CDR3 DNA reads TGTGCCAGCAAGTTCATAGGGGCCGGGGAGCTGTTTTTT. The full variable domain, in which reference TRBV2 and TRBJ2-2 provide the parts outside the CDR3, is EPEVTQTPSHQVTQMGQEVILRCVPISNHLYFYWYRQILGQKVEFLVSFYNNEISEKSEIFDDQFSVERPDGSNFTLKIRSTKLEDSAMYFCASKFIGAGELFFGEGSRLTVL.

The chain carries TRBV5-6 and TRBJ2-1, with TRBD2 identical over 11 bases. The V segment lost 2 bases and the J segment 3 bases; nucleotides outside the gene matches: 1. Germline lookup yields CDR1 SGHDT and CDR2 YYEEEE. The CDR3 consists of 15 residues. The CDR3 sequence: CASSFTSGGYNEQFF. The CDR3 DNA reads TGTGCCAGCAGCTTCACTAGCGGGGGCTACAATGAGCAGTTCTTC.

V gene TRBV6-6 combines with J gene TRBJ1-2, with D unclear. V lost 7 bases, J lost 6 bases, and 12 bases lay in between. The CDR3 spans 12 residues. Germline values: CDR1 MNHNY, CDR2 SVGAGI (reference sequence). CDR3 residues: CASKTPDHGYTF. The CDR3 DNA follows: TGTGCCAGCAAAACTCCCGATCATGGCTACACCTTC.

The CDR3 region is CASSPGTGSTYEQYF. The CDR3 DNA sequence: TGTGCCAGCTCACCGGGGACAGGGAGTACCTACGAGCAGTACTTC. This chain connects TRBV18 to TRBJ2-7; 9 bases align to TRBD1. There are 15 residues in the CDR3. Germline V gives CDR1 KGHSH, CDR2 LQKENI. V was clipped by 3 bases and J by 2 bases; unmatched bases: 5.

The V and J genes are TRBV2 and TRBJ2-7; a possible D gene is TRBD2 (6 bases). The V and J ends lost 6 bases and 6 bases respectively, with 9 bases between them. The length of the CDR3 is 11 residues. Germline V gene data show CDR1 as SNHLY and CDR2 as FYNNEI. The CDR3 reads CASREEGEQYF. The CDR3 DNA is TGTGCCAGCAGGGAGGAGGGCGAGCAGTACTTC.

This clone has just one count. J is TRBJ1-1 and V is TRBV9, with 8 bases identical to TRBD1. The germline V gene encodes CDR1 SGDLS and CDR2 YYNGEE. CDR3 length equals 13 residues. The junction had 1 base not matched to a gene; V was cut back by 5 bases and J by 1 base. The DNA of the CDR3 is TGTGCCAGCAGAGGACAGGGGAACACTGAAGCTTTCTTT. This translates into CASRGQGNTEAFF.

The chain uses TRBV4-2 and TRBJ2-7; D is unresolved. CDR3 length: 11 residues. CDR1 is LGHNA, CDR2 YNFKEQ, per germline. V was shortened by 3 bases and J by 6 bases, with 6 bases between the two germline ends. CDR3 loop: CASSHGGEQYF. As DNA, the CDR3 is TGTGCCAGCAGCCACGGCGGCGAGCAGTACTTC.

The genes are TRBV5-1 and TRBJ1-1; 10 nucleotides match TRBD1. Germline V gene data show CDR1 as SGHRS and CDR2 as YFSETQ. This CDR3 region has 15 residues. V lost 4 bases, J lost 4 bases, and 7 bases stayed unmatched. The CDR3 coding sequence is TGCGCCAGCAGCGCCCGACAGGGGGCGCCCACTGAAGCTTTCTTT. It yields the protein CASSARQGAPTEAFF.